Following are 5 T cell receptor beta chains from one sample sequenced in a study of B cell selection in AIRE deficiency. Conventional CD4 T cells were sorted as CD4+CD127+ cells. Assay used: immunoSEQ multiplex PCR; TCRdb lists only in-frame clones, some missing. The sample gives about 22,000 clones, 96% of which show up once; 0.17% is in the top ten. Sample: CD4+CD127+ conventional T cells sorted from PBMCs. The receptors shown here come from a human donor in good health.

The chain is built from TRBV6-5 and TRBJ1-2, with 10 bases aligning to TRBD1. This CDR3 region has 16 residues. The trim removed 4 bases at V and 2 bases at J, leaving 7 bases unmatched. In germline, CDR1 is MNHEY, CDR2 SVGAGI. The CDR3 DNA reads TGTGCCAGCAGTTCGAGGACAGGGGGGGGGAACTATGGCTACACCTTC. Translating gives CASSSRTGGGNYGYTF.

The V and J genes are TRBV5-4 and TRBJ2-5; TRBD1 matches at 7 bases. CDR3 size: 13 residues. Germline values: CDR1 SGHNT, CDR2 YYREEE (reference sequence). V lost 4 bases, J lost 3 bases, and 3 bases stayed unmatched. CDR3 bases: TGTGCCAGCAGCCCGCAGGGGGAAGAGACCCAGTACTTC. Translation: CASSPQGEETQYF.

The chain combines TRBV4-1 with TRBJ1-5, with D possibly TRBD1 on 5 matching bases. CDR3 length equals 16 residues. V was clipped by 1 base and J by 4 bases, with 14 bases between them. Germline CDR1 reads MGHRA; CDR2 reads YSYEKL. The CDR3 protein is CASSQAAQGKNQPQHF. The CDR3 DNA is TGCGCCAGCAGCCAAGCAGCCCAGGGAAAAAATCAGCCCCAGCATTTT.

This clone was seen a single time. V usage is TRBV5-4 and J usage is TRBJ2-2; 16 bases are a match to TRBD2. CDR1 and CDR2 from the germline V gene are SGHNT and YYREEE (reference sequence). J lost 7 bases, V lost 4 bases, and 7 bases had no gene match. The CDR3 loop spans 17 amino acids. The CDR3 is CASSPGLAGGPRGELFF. DNA for the CDR3: TGTGCCAGCAGCCCGGGACTAGCGGGGGGGCCACGCGGGGAGCTGTTTTTT.

The rearrangement uses TRBV5-1 and TRBJ1-4; D is perhaps TRBD1 (6 bases). CDR3 length: 15 residues. V was clipped by 3 bases and J by 4 bases, with 13 bases between them. CDR1 SGHRS and CDR2 YFSETQ come from the germline V gene. The CDR3 here is CASSSQGGNNEKLFF. The CDR3 bases are TGCGCCAGCAGCTCACAGGGCGGGAATAATGAAAAACTGTTTTTT.